This is a list of T cell receptor beta chains from one sample in a study of patients and donors after allogeneic stem cell transplantation. MiXCR, run by TCRdb on the RT-PCR reads, gives a single entry per CDR3 protein. The data contain more than 850,000 distinct CDR3 sequences, about a sixth of them singletons. Sequenced: blood, either unsorted or a sorted T cell fraction (not recorded which). The origin of the receptors is a human donor who was either an allogeneic HSCT recipient or a stem cell or donor lymphocyte infusion donor (not recorded which). It is not recorded whose cells these are; they may come from a transplant donor. Each CDR3 is given with its conserved first and last residue. Fields, in order: CDR3 DNA, CDR3 protein, CDR3 length, V gene, J gene, D gene, clone size. A D gene is named only where the DNA matches it firmly. The listing skips clone size in some rows; elsewhere it reads once, few, many or a size class.

cdr3_nt: TGCAGCGGCCGGACTAGCGGTGGGGCAGATACGCAGTATTTT
cdr3_aa: CSGRTSGGADTQYF
cdr3_length: 14
v_call: TRBV29-1
j_call: TRBJ2-3
d_call: TRBD2
clone_size: few

cdr3_nt: TGTGCCAGCAGCTTCTACCCCCTTTCCAATCAGCCCCAGCATTTT
cdr3_aa: CASSFYPLSNQPQHF
cdr3_length: 15
v_call: TRBV5-6
j_call: TRBJ1-5
d_call: -
clone_size: few

cdr3_nt: TGTGCCAGCAGCGTAGATCTGGGGGCGCGTCAGCCCCAGCATTTT
cdr3_aa: CASSVDLGARQPQHF
cdr3_length: 15
v_call: TRBV9
j_call: TRBJ1-5
d_call: -
clone_size: few

cdr3_nt: TGTGCCACCAGCAGAGGTCCAGCAAACTACGAGCAGTACTTC
cdr3_aa: CATSRGPANYEQYF
cdr3_length: 14
v_call: TRBV15
j_call: TRBJ2-7
d_call: -
clone_size: few

cdr3_nt: TGTGCCAGCAGTTTAAGGGGACTAGCGGCTTACGAGCAGTACTTC
cdr3_aa: CASSLRGLAAYEQYF
cdr3_length: 15
v_call: TRBV28
j_call: TRBJ2-7
d_call: TRBD2
clone_size: few

cdr3_nt: TGCAGTGCTAGTCGGGTGAACACTGAAGCTTTCTTT
cdr3_aa: CSASRVNTEAFF
cdr3_length: 12
v_call: TRBV20-1
j_call: TRBJ1-1
d_call: -
clone_size: many

cdr3_nt: TGTGCCAGCAGTCCCGTAGGTGGGCGGTGGTTGGAGCAGTACTTC
cdr3_aa: CASSPVGGRWLEQYF
cdr3_length: 15
v_call: TRBV27
j_call: TRBJ2-7
d_call: -
clone_size: few

cdr3_nt: TGCAGTGCTTGGACTCGCCAGCGGGGTTCGGATACGCAGTATTTT
cdr3_aa: CSAWTRQRGSDTQYF
cdr3_length: 15
v_call: TRBV20-1
j_call: TRBJ2-3
d_call: TRBD2
clone_size: few

cdr3_nt: TGTGCCAGCAGCTACCCAGGTCGGGAAGCTTTCTTT
cdr3_aa: CASSYPGREAFF
cdr3_length: 12
v_call: TRBV7-9
j_call: TRBJ1-1
d_call: -
clone_size: few

cdr3_nt: TGTGCCAGCAGCTCGGCGGGTAGCGGCACAGATACGCAGTATTTT
cdr3_aa: CASSSAGSGTDTQYF
cdr3_length: 15
v_call: TRBV7-6
j_call: TRBJ2-3
d_call: -
clone_size: -

cdr3_nt: TGTGCCAGCAGCTTAAGGGGCCTGCGCGGCTACACCTTC
cdr3_aa: CASSLRGLRGYTF
cdr3_length: 13
v_call: TRBV7-2
j_call: TRBJ1-2
d_call: -
clone_size: -

cdr3_nt: TGCGCCAGCAGCGCCGGACAGGGGTACGGAAACACCATATATTTT
cdr3_aa: CASSAGQGYGNTIYF
cdr3_length: 15
v_call: TRBV5-1
j_call: TRBJ1-3
d_call: TRBD1
clone_size: -

cdr3_nt: TGTGCCAGCGGCCCTATTGGTGGGGGAACGGAGCTGTTTTTT
cdr3_aa: CASGPIGGGTELFF
cdr3_length: 14
v_call: TRBV9
j_call: TRBJ2-2
d_call: -
clone_size: once

cdr3_nt: TGTGCCAGCAGCCAACTACAGGGAAATGAGCAGTTCTTC
cdr3_aa: CASSQLQGNEQFF
cdr3_length: 13
v_call: TRBV3-1
j_call: TRBJ2-1
d_call: -
clone_size: -

cdr3_nt: TGTGCCAGCAGTTTTTATTTGGCGGGTCTAACCTACGAGCAGTACTTC
cdr3_aa: CASSFYLAGLTYEQYF
cdr3_length: 16
v_call: TRBV12-3/TRBV12-4
j_call: TRBJ2-7
d_call: -
clone_size: many

cdr3_nt: TGTGCCAGCAACACTAGCGGTCAATACAATGAGCAGTTCTTC
cdr3_aa: CASNTSGQYNEQFF
cdr3_length: 14
v_call: TRBV7-3
j_call: TRBJ2-1
d_call: TRBD2
clone_size: -

cdr3_nt: TGTGCCAGCAGCGGAGAGTATGCTTCCTACAATGAGCAGTTCTTC
cdr3_aa: CASSGEYASYNEQFF
cdr3_length: 15
v_call: TRBV9
j_call: TRBJ2-1
d_call: -
clone_size: -

cdr3_nt: TGTGCCAGCAGCCGCGTCGGCGGCTACACCTTC
cdr3_aa: CASSRVGGYTF
cdr3_length: 11
v_call: TRBV6-2/TRBV6-3
j_call: TRBJ1-2
d_call: -
clone_size: few

cdr3_nt: TGCGCCAGCAGAGGACAGGGGTCCCACAATGAGCAGTTCTTC
cdr3_aa: CASRGQGSHNEQFF
cdr3_length: 14
v_call: TRBV5-1
j_call: TRBJ2-1
d_call: TRBD1
clone_size: -

cdr3_nt: TGTGCCTGGAGCCAACTAGCTACTCGATTCACCGGGGAGCTGTTTTTT
cdr3_aa: CAWSQLATRFTGELFF
cdr3_length: 16
v_call: TRBV30
j_call: TRBJ2-2
d_call: -
clone_size: -

cdr3_nt: TGTGCCAGCAGTCCCCCCGGGACAGGGGGCGAGGTCTATGGCTACACCTTC
cdr3_aa: CASSPPGTGGEVYGYTF
cdr3_length: 17
v_call: TRBV27
j_call: TRBJ1-2
d_call: TRBD1
clone_size: few

cdr3_nt: TGTGCCAGCAGCGTAGGAGATAGTAAGAGGACCTACGAGCAGTACTTC
cdr3_aa: CASSVGDSKRTYEQYF
cdr3_length: 16
v_call: TRBV9
j_call: TRBJ2-7
d_call: -
clone_size: few